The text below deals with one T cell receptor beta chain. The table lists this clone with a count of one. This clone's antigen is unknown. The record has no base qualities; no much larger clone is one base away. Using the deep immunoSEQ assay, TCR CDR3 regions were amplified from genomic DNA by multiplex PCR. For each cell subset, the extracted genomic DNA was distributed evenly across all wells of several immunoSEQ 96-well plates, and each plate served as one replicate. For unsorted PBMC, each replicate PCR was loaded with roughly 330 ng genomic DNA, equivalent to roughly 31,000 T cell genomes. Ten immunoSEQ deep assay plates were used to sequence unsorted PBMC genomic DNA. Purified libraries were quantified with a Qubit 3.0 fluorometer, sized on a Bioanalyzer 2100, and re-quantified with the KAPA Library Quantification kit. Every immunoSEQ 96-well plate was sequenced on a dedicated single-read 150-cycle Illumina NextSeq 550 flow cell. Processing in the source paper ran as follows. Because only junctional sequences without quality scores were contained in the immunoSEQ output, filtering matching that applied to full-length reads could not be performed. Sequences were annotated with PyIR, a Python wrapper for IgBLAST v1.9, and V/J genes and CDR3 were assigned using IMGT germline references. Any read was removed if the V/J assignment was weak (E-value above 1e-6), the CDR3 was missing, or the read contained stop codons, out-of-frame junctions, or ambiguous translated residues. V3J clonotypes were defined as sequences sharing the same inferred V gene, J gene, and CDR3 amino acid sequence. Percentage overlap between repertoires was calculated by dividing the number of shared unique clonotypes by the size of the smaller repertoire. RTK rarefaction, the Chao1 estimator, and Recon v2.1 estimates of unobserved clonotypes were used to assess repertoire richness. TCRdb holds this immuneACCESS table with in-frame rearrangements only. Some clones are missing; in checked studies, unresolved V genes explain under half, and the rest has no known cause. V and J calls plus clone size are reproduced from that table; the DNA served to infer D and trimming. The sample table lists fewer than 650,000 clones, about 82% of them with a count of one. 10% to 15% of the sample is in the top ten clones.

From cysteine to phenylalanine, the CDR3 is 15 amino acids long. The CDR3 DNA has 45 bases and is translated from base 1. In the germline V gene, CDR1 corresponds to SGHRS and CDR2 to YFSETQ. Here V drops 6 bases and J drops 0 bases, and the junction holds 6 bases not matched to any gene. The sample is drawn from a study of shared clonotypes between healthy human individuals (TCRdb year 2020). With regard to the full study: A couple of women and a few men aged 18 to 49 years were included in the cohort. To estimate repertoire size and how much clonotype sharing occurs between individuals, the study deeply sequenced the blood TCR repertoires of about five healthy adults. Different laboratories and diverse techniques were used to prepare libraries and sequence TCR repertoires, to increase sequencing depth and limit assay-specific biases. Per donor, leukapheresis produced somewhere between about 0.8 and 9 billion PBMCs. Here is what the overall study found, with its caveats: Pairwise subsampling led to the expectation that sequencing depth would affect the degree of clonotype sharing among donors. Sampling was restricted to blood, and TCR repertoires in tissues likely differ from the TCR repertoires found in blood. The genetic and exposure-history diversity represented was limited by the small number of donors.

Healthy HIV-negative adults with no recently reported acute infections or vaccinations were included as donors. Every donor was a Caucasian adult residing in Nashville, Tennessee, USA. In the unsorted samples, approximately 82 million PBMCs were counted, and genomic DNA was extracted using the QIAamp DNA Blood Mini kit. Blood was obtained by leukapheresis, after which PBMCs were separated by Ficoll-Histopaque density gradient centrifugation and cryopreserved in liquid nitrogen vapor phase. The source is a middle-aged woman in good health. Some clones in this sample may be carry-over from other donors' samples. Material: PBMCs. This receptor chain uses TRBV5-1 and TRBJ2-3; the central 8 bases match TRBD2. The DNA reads TGCGCCAGCATGCGGGAGGAGGGGAGCACAGATACGCAGTATTTT. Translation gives CASMREEGSTDTQYF.